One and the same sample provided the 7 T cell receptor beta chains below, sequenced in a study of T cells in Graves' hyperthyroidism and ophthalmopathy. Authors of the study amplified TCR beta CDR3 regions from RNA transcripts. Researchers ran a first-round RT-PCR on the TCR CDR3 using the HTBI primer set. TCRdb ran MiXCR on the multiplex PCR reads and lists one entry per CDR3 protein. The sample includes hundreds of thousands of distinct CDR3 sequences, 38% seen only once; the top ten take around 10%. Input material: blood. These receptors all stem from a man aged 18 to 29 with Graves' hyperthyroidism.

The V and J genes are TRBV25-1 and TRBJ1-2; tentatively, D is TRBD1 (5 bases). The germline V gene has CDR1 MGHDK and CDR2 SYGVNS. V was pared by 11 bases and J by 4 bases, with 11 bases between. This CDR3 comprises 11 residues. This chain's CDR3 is CAGGGPYGYTF. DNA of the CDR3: TGTGCCGGTGGGGGACCCTATGGCTACACCTTC.

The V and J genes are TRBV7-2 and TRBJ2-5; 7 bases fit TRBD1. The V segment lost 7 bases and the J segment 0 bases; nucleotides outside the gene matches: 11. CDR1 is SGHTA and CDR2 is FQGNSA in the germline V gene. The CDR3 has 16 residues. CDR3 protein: CASTRPGQLYQETQYF. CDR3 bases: TGTGCCAGCACTCGTCCGGGACAGCTGTACCAAGAGACCCAGTACTTC.

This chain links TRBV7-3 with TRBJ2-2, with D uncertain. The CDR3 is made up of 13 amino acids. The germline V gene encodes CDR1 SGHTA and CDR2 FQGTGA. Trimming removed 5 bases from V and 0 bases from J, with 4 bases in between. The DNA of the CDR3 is TGTGCCAGCAGCAAAACGAACACCGGGGAGCTGTTTTTT. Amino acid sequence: CASSKTNTGELFF.

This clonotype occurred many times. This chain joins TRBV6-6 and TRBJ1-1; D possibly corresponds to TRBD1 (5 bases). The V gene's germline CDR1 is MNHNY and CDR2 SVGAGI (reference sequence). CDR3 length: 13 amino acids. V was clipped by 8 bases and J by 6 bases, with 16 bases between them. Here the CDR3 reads CASQPGLTAEAFF. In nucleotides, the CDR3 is TGTGCCAGCCAGCCAGGGCTAACGGCTGAAGCTTTCTTT.

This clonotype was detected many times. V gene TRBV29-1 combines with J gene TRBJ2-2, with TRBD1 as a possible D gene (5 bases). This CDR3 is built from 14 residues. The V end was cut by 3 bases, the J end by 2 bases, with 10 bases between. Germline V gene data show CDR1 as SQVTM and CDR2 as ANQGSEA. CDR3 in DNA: TGCAGCGTTGAGCCGGACACCAACACCGGGGAGCTGTTTTTT. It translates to CSVEPDTNTGELFF.

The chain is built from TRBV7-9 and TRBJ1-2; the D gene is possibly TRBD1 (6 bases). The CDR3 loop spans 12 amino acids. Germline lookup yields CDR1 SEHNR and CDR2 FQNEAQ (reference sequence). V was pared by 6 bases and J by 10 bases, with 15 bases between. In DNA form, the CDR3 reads TGTGCCAGCAGTGACCCGGGGGACAACTACACCTTC. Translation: CASSDPGDNYTF.

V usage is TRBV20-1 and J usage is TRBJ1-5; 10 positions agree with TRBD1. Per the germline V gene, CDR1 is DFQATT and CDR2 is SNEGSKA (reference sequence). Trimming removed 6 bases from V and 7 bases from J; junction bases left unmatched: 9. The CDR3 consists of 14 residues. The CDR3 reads CSALRGTGDQPQHF. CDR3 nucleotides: TGCAGTGCCCTACGTGGGACAGGGGACCAGCCCCAGCATTTT.